The 27 T cell receptor beta chains presented below share a single source sample, sequenced in a study of CD8 T cells in Susac syndrome. RNA amounts of about 0.45 to 1 ug underwent reverse transcription with random hexamers. TCRdb reprocessed the immunoSEQ multiplex PCR reads via MiXCR and lists one record per CDR3 protein. The sample shows around 150,000 distinct CDR3 sequences, around 93% of them seen only once. Sequences were obtained from CD4+ T cells from PBMCs. These receptors were collected from a human donor in good health.

CDR3 sequence: CASSPAGAIRGQYF. The CDR3, as DNA: TGCGCCAGCAGCCCCGCGGGTGCTATACGAGGGCAGTACTTC. The gene calls are TRBV5-1 and TRBJ2-7, with a weak D call TRBD2 (5 bases). Trimming cost V 4 bases and J 9 bases, with 20 bases left between them. The CDR3 is made up of 14 amino acids. Germline V lookup: CDR1 SGHRS, CDR2 YFSETQ.

The chain joins TRBV7-7 to TRBJ2-5; 7 positions agree with TRBD2. This CDR3 spans 15 amino acids. The junction had 8 bases not matched to a gene; V was cut back by 5 bases and J by 2 bases. Germline loops: CDR1 SSHAT, CDR2 FNYEAQ (reference sequence). The CDR3 loop reads CASSGGPGGQETQYF. CDR3 bases: TGTGCCAGCAGCGGAGGGCCCGGGGGGCAAGAGACCCAGTACTTC.

The genes are TRBV29-1 and TRBJ1-1; D is ambiguous. The CDR3 contains 12 residues. The germline gives CDR1 SQVTM, CDR2 ANQGSEA. The germline V and J ends were trimmed by 3 bases and 8 bases, with 13 bases remaining between them. As DNA, the CDR3 is TGCAGCGTTGAGACCCCCTCGACGGAAGCTTTCTTT. It codes for CSVETPSTEAFF.

This CDR3 is CASSPRGTDGYTF. The DNA of the CDR3 is TGTGCCAGCAGCCCCAGAGGGACAGATGGCTACACCTTC. The chain employs TRBV7-9 and TRBJ1-2, with 7 nucleotides matching TRBD1. The V segment lost 5 bases and the J segment 6 bases; nucleotides outside the gene matches: 6. CDR1 and CDR2 (germline): SEHNR, FQNEAQ (reference sequence). CDR3 length equals 13 residues. The entire variable domain, with the rest obtained from reference TRBV7-9 and TRBJ1-2, is as follows: DTGVSQNPRHKITKRGQNVTFRCDPISEHNRLYWYRQTLGQGPEFLTYFQNEAQLEKSRLLSDRFSAERPKGSFSTLEIQRTEQGDSAMYLCASSPRGTDGYTFGSGTRLTVV.

This rearrangement joins TRBV18 to TRBJ2-5; D not certain. The CDR3 spans 13 residues. Germline V gives CDR1 KGHSH, CDR2 LQKENI. The V and J ends lost 6 bases and 3 bases respectively, with 11 bases between them. The CDR3 reads CASSGNSKETQYF. The CDR3 coding sequence is TGTGCCAGCTCGGGGAACAGTAAAGAGACCCAGTACTTC.

This rearrangement joins TRBV12-3 or TRBV12-4 to TRBJ2-3, with D perhaps given as TRBD1 or TRBD2 (5 bases each). CDR3 length: 15 amino acids. The V end was cut by 6 bases, the J end by 0 bases, with 13 bases between. Written as DNA, the CDR3 is TGTGCCAGCAGCCAACTAGGGACCAGCACAGATACGCAGTATTTT. This sequence encodes CASSQLGTSTDTQYF.

The V call is TRBV6-5, the J call TRBJ1-2; tentatively, D is TRBD1 (6 bases). CDR1 is MNHEY and CDR2 is SVGAGI in the germline V gene. This CDR3 is 12 amino acids long. Trimming removed 5 bases from V and 7 bases from J, with 11 bases in between. For the CDR3, the DNA is TGTGCCAGCAGTAAACAGGGTAGTGGCTACACCTTC. This translates into CASSKQGSGYTF.

The gene calls are TRBV6-2 or TRBV6-3 and TRBJ2-3; D is unresolved. Germline CDR1 and CDR2: MNHEY and SVGEGT. The ends were cut back, 5 bases at V and 4 bases at J, with 7 bases in the middle. The CDR3 length is 12 residues. CDR3: CASSQTADTQYF. The DNA for the CDR3 is TGTGCCAGCAGTCAGACTGCAGATACGCAGTATTTT.

CDR3 amino acids: CASSIRFDSEGGYTF. The CDR3 nucleotides are TGTGCCAGCAGTATCCGTTTTGACTCAGAGGGGGGCTACACCTTC. The genes are TRBV12-3 or TRBV12-4 and TRBJ1-2; D perhaps matches TRBD1 (5 bases). There are 15 residues in the CDR3. Between the trimmed V and J ends, which lost 5 bases and 8 bases, there was a span of 21 bases.

The J gene is TRBJ2-5, the V gene TRBV18; 7 nucleotides align to TRBD1. Germline CDR1 KGHSH, CDR2 LQKENI. This CDR3 is 15 amino acids long. The V gene end was trimmed by 3 bases and the J gene end by 4 bases; junction bases not matched to a gene: 8. The CDR3 is CASSPRTGGGETQYF. CDR3 DNA: TGTGCCAGCTCACCGAGGACAGGTGGAGGAGAGACCCAGTACTTC.

The chain couples TRBV12-3 or TRBV12-4 to TRBJ1-1, with no clear D. This CDR3 comprises 14 residues. Between the trimmed V and J ends, which lost 6 bases and 2 bases, there was a span of 13 bases. In DNA, the CDR3 is TGTGCCAGCAGACAGTCCATTTACAACACTGAAGCTTTCTTT. Encoded protein: CASRQSIYNTEAFF.

This clonotype occurred a few times. J is TRBJ2-7 and V is TRBV6-2 or TRBV6-3, with unresolved D. Germline values: CDR1 MNHEY, CDR2 SVGEGT. Trimming left V 7 bases short and J 0 bases short, with 13 bases between. The CDR3 covers 14 residues. CDR3 region: CASTLRRRSYEQYF. The CDR3 nucleotides are TGTGCCAGCACGCTACGACGGCGCTCCTACGAGCAGTACTTC.

This chain joins TRBV15 and TRBJ1-5; D gene unclear. The length of the CDR3 is 16 residues. V was trimmed by 0 bases and J by 2 bases, leaving 11 bases between them. Per germline, CDR1 LNHNV and CDR2 YYDKDF (reference sequence). The CDR3 sequence is CATSREGGRGNQPQHF. Here the CDR3 DNA reads TGTGCCACCAGCAGAGAGGGAGGGCGAGGCAATCAGCCCCAGCATTTT.

The chain joins TRBV7-3 to TRBJ2-3; D uncertain. Trimming pared 4 bases from V and 4 bases from J, leaving 9 bases between. The CDR3 runs 13 residues. CDR1 and CDR2 (germline): SGHTA, FQGTGA. CDR3 in amino acids: CASSSFQSDTQYF. The CDR3 bases are TGTGCCAGCAGCTCGTTCCAGTCAGATACGCAGTATTTT.

In this sample, this clonotype turned up once. The chain combines TRBV7-8 with TRBJ2-1; TRBD2 matches at 12 bases. This CDR3 comprises 15 residues. Germline V gives CDR1 SGHVS, CDR2 FQNEAQ. V lost 4 bases, J lost 8 bases, and 6 bases stayed unmatched. This CDR3 reads CASSSLAGGLHEQFF. The CDR3 bases are TGTGCCAGCAGCTCTCTAGCGGGGGGGTTGCATGAGCAGTTCTTC.

The V gene is TRBV6-5, the J gene TRBJ1-5; TRBD1 matches 7 bases. This CDR3 is built from 18 residues. V shed 2 bases and J 1 base; nucleotides not matched to a gene: 11. Germline lookup yields CDR1 MNHEY and CDR2 SVGAGI. The DNA of the CDR3 is TGTGCCAGCAGTTACGAAGAGGGGGCAGCTGGAAGCAATCAGCCCCAGCATTTT. Protein sequence: CASSYEEGAAGSNQPQHF.

The chain recombines TRBV15 with TRBJ2-7; D gene uncertain. The germline gives CDR1 LNHNV, CDR2 YYDKDF (reference sequence). The CDR3 sequence is 12 residues long. With 5 bases removed from V and 7 bases from J, the gap between germline ends came to 12 bases. The DNA for the CDR3 is TGTGCCACCAGCTCCTTTAAAGAAGAGCAGTACTTC. Translated, it gives CATSSFKEEQYF.

V usage is TRBV7-2 and J usage is TRBJ1-2; D uncertain. The germline gives CDR1 SGHTA, CDR2 FQGNSA. With 5 bases removed from V and 0 bases from J, the gap between germline ends came to 10 bases. The CDR3 has 14 residues. CDR3 nucleotide sequence: TGTGCCAGCAGCCAGGCAAACGCTAACTATGGCTACACCTTC. The encoded protein is CASSQANANYGYTF.

V and J are TRBV3-1 and TRBJ2-1, with 10 bases aligning to TRBD2. Trimming removed 1 base from V and 5 bases from J; junction bases left unmatched: 2. The CDR3 runs 15 residues. Germline lookup yields CDR1 LGHDT and CDR2 YNNKEL (reference sequence). In nucleotides, the CDR3 is TGTGCCAGCAGCCAAGTTCTAGCGGGGGACAATGAGCAGTTCTTC. It is translated as CASSQVLAGDNEQFF.

The rearrangement uses TRBV29-1 and TRBJ1-1; D unresolved. CDR3 length equals 13 residues. With 2 bases removed from V and 4 bases from J, the gap between germline ends came to 11 bases. The germline V gene encodes CDR1 SQVTM and CDR2 ANQGSEA. CDR3 sequence reads: CSVELEGITEAFF. The CDR3 bases are TGCAGCGTTGAACTGGAAGGGATCACTGAAGCTTTCTTT.

The chain joins TRBV2 to TRBJ1-6; 11 bases align to TRBD1. CDR3 length equals 16 residues. Germline V gene data show CDR1 as SNHLY and CDR2 as FYNNEI. V lost 3 bases, J lost 5 bases, and 3 bases stayed unmatched. The CDR3 region is CASSERTGGDNSPLHF. Here the CDR3 DNA reads TGTGCCAGCAGTGAGCGGACAGGGGGCGATAATTCACCCCTCCACTTT.

The gene calls are TRBV7-9 and TRBJ2-5; tentatively, D is TRBD1 or TRBD2 (6 bases each). The CDR3 spans 15 residues. Germline V CDR1 and CDR2: SEHNR, FQNEAQ (reference sequence). Trimming took off 3 bases at V and 5 bases at J, with 16 bases between the two ends. In nucleotides, the CDR3 is TGTGCCAGCAGCTTCCATCGGGGGCGCGGGGAGACCCAGTACTTC. It yields the protein CASSFHRGRGETQYF.

This clonotype has a single count. The chain combines TRBV3-1 with TRBJ2-5; 10 bases agree with TRBD2. V shed 2 bases, J shed 4 bases, and the junction held 16 bases outside the gene matches. CDR3 size: 19 residues. Germline CDR1 reads LGHDT; CDR2 reads YNNKEL (reference sequence). CDR3 protein: CASSQSTWTSGVAGETQYF. The CDR3 DNA sequence: TGTGCCAGCAGCCAATCTACCTGGACTAGCGGCGTCGCGGGAGAGACCCAGTACTTC.

The CDR3 region has the DNA TGTGCCAGCAGCGTAGGCCTAGCGGGGGGGTACAATGAGCAGTTCTTC. It codes for CASSVGLAGGYNEQFF. The chain carries TRBV9 and TRBJ2-1; 12 nucleotides line up with TRBD2. CDR1 is SGDLS and CDR2 is YYNGEE in the germline V gene. V lost 0 bases to trimming and J lost 4 bases; unmatched junction nucleotides: 2. The CDR3 is 16 amino acids.

The chain recombines TRBV7-9 with TRBJ1-2, with D possibly TRBD1 on 5 matching bases. The germline V gene encodes CDR1 SEHNR and CDR2 FQNEAQ (reference sequence). CDR3 length equals 15 residues. Trimming removed 1 base from V and 4 bases from J, with 13 bases in between. CDR3 in amino acids: CASSLDRGGSYGYTF. The CDR3 nucleotides are TGTGCCAGCAGCTTAGATAGGGGAGGAAGCTATGGCTACACCTTC. Full variable domain (remainder filled in from reference TRBV7-9 and TRBJ1-2): DTGVSQNPRHKITKRGQNVTFRCDPISEHNRLYWYRQTLGQGPEFLTYFQNEAQLEKSRLLSDRFSAERPKGSFSTLEIQRTEQGDSAMYLCASSLDRGGSYGYTFGSGTRLTVV.

This chain joins TRBV7-9 and TRBJ1-4; 7 nucleotides match TRBD1. The V gene end was trimmed by 3 bases and the J gene end by 10 bases; junction bases not matched to a gene: 5. Germline V gene sequence: CDR1 SEHNR, CDR2 FQNEAQ (reference sequence). The CDR3 contains 13 residues. In nucleotides, the CDR3 is TGTGCCAGCAGCTTGGAACAGGGGCGAAAACTGTTTTTT. Its translation is CASSLEQGRKLFF.

The V call is TRBV2, the J call TRBJ2-7; the D gene is possibly TRBD2 (5 bases). V lost 6 bases, J lost 5 bases, and 11 bases lay in between. The CDR3 loop spans 12 amino acids. The V gene's germline CDR1 is SNHLY and CDR2 FYNNEI. CDR3 coding DNA: TGTGCCAGCAGGGAGGACTCGCACGAGCAGTACTTC. Protein sequence: CASREDSHEQYF.